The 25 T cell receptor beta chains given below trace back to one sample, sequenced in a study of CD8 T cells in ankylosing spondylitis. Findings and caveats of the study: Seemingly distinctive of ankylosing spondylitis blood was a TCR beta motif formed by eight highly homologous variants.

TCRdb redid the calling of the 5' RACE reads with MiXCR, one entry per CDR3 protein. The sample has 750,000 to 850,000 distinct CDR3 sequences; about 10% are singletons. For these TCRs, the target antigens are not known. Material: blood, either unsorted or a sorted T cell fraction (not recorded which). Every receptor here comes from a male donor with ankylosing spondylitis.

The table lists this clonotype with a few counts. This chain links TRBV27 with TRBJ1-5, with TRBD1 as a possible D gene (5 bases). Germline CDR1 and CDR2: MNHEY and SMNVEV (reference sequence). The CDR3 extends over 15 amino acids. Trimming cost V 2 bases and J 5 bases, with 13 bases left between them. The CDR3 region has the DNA TGTGCCAGCAGTTTAGCGGGACTTTTTTATCAGCCCCAGCATTTT. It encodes CASSLAGLFYQPQHF.

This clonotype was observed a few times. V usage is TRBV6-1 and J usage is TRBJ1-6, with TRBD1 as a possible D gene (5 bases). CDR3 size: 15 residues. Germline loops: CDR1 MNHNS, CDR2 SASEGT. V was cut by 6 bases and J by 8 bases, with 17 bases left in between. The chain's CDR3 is CASSLWGSRDSPLHF. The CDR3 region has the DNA TGTGCCAGCAGCCTATGGGGCAGTCGGGATTCACCCCTCCACTTT.

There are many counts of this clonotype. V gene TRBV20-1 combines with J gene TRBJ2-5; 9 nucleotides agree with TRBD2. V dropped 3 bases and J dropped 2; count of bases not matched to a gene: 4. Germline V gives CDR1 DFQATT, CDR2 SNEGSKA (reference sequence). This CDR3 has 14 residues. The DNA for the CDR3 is TGCAGTGCTAGTGAGACTAGCGGTCAAGAGACCCAGTACTTC. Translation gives CSASETSGQETQYF.

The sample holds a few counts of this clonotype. The CDR3 loop reads CVVGRENTEAFF. For the CDR3, the DNA is TGTGTCGTCGGGCGGGAAAACACTGAAGCTTTCTTT. The rearrangement links TRBV7-9 to TRBJ1-1, with D uncertain. In germline, CDR1 is SEHNR, CDR2 FQNEAQ (reference sequence). The CDR3 sequence is 12 residues long. The complete variable domain, with remaining parts taken from reference TRBV7-9 and TRBJ1-1, reads DTGVSQNPRHKITKRGQNVTFRCDPISEHNRLYWYRQTLGQGPEFLTYFQNEAQLEKSRLLSDRFSAERPKGSFSTLEIQRTEQGDSAMYLCVVGRENTEAFFGQGTRLTVV.

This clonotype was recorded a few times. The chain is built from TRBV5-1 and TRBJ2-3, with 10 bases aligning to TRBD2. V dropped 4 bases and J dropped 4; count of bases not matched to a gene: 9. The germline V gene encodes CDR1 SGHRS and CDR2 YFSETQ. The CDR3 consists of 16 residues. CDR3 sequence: CASSVPLAGEADTQYF. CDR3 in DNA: TGCGCCAGCAGCGTTCCGCTAGCGGGAGAAGCAGATACGCAGTATTTT. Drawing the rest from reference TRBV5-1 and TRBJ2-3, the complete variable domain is KAGVTQTPRYLIKTRGQQVTLSCSPISGHRSVSWYQQTPGQGLQFLFEYFSETQRNKGNFPGRFSGRQFSNSRSEMNVSTLELGDSALYLCASSVPLAGEADTQYFGPGTRLTVL.

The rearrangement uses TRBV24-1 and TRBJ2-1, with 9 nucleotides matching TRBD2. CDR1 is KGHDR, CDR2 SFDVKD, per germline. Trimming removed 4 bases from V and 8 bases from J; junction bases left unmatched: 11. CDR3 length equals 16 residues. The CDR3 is CATSDPRLAANDEQFF. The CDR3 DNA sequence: TGTGCCACCAGTGACCCCCGACTAGCGGCGAACGATGAGCAGTTCTTC.

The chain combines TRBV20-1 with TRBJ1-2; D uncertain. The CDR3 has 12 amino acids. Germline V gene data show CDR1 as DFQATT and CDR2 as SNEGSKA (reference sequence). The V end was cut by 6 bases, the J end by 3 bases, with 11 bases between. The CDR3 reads CSAGAVDYGYTF. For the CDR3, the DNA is TGCAGTGCAGGAGCGGTCGACTATGGCTACACCTTC.

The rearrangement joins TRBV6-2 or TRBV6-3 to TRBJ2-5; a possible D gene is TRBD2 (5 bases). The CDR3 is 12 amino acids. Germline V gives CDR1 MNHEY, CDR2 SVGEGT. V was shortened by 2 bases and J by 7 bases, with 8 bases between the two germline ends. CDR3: CASSYAAGTQYF. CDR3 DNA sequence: TGTGCCAGCAGTTACGCGGCGGGGACCCAGTACTTC.

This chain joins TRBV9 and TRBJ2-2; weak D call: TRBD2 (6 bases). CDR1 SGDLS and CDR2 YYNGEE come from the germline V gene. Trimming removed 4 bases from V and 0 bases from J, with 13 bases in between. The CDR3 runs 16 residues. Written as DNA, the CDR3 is TGTGCCAGCAGCCCCGGACTATACCCGAACACCGGGGAGCTGTTTTTT. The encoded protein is CASSPGLYPNTGELFF.

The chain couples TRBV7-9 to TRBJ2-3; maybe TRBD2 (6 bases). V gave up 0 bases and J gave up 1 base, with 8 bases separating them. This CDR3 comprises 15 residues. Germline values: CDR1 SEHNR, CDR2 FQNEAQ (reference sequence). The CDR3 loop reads CASSLAEGGTDTQYF. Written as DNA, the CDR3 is TGTGCCAGCAGCTTAGCGGAGGGAGGCACAGATACGCAGTATTTT.

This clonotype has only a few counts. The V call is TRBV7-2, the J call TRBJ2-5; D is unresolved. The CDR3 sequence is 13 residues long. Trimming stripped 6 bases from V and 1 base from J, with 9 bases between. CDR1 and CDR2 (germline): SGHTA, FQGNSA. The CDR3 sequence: CASRRSLQETQYF. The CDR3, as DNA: TGTGCCAGCAGGAGATCTCTCCAAGAGACCCAGTACTTC.

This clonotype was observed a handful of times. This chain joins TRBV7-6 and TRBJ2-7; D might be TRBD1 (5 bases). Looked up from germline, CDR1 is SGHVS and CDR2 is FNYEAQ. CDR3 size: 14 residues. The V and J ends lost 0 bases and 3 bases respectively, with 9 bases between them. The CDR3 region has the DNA TGTGCCAGCAGCTTAGCGTTTCAGGGCTACGAGCAGTACTTC. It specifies CASSLAFQGYEQYF.

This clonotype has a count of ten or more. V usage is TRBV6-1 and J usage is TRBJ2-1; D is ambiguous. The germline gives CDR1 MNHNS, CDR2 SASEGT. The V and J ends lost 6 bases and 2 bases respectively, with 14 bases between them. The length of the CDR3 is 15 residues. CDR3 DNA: TGTGCCAGCAGGGGTGGTCCCCAGGCCTACAATGAGCAGTTCTTC. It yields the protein CASRGGPQAYNEQFF.

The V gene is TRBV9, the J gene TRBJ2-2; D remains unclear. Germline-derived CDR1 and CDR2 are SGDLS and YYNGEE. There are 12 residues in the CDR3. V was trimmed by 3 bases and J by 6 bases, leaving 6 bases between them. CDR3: CASSALPGELFF. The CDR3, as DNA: TGTGCCAGCAGCGCCTTGCCCGGGGAGCTGTTTTTT.

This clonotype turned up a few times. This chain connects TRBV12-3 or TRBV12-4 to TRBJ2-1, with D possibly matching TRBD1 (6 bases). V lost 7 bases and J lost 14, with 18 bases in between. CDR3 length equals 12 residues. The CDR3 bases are TGTGCCAGCATAAGGGCGAACAGGGAGAAGTTCTTC. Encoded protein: CASIRANREKFF.

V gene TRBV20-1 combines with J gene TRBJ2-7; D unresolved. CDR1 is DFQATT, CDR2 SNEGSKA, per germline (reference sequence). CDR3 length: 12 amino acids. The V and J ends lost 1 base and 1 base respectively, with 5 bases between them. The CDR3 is CSARVFSYEQYF. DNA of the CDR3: TGCAGTGCTAGAGTCTTTTCCTACGAGCAGTACTTC.

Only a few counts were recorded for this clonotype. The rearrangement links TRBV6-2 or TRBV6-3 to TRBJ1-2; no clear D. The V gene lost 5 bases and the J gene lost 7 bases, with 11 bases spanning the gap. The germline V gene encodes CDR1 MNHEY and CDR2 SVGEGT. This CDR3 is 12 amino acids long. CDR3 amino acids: CASSSPTVGYTF. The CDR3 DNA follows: TGTGCCAGCAGTAGCCCTACAGTTGGCTACACCTTC.

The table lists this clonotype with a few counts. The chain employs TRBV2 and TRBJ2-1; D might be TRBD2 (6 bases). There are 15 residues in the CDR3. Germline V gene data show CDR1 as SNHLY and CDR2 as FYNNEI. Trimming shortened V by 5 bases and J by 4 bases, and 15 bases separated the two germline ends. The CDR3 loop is CASSPEGGIYNEQFF. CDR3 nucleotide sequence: TGTGCCAGCAGTCCCGAAGGAGGGATTTACAATGAGCAGTTCTTC.

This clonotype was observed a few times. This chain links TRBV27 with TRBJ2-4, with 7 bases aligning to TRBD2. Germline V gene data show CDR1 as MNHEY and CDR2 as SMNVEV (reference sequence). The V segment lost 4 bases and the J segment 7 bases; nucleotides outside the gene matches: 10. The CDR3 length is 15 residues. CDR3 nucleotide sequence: TGTGCCAGCAGTTCCGGCGCGGGAGCGCGTAACATTCAGTACTTC. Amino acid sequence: CASSSGAGARNIQYF.

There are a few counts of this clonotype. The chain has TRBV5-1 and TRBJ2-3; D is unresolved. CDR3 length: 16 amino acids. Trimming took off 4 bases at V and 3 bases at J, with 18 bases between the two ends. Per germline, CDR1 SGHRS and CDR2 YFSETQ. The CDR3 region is CASSLPRPQSTDTQYF. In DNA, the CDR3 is TGCGCCAGCAGCCTGCCTCGGCCACAAAGTACAGATACGCAGTATTTT. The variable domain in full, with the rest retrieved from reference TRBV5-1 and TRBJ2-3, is KAGVTQTPRYLIKTRGQQVTLSCSPISGHRSVSWYQQTPGQGLQFLFEYFSETQRNKGNFPGRFSGRQFSNSRSEMNVSTLELGDSALYLCASSLPRPQSTDTQYFGPGTRLTVL.

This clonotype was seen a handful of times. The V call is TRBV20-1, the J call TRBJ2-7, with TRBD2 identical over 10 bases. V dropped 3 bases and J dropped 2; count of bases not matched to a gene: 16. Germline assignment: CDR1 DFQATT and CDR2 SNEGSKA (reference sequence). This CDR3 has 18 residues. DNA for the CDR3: TGCAGTGCTAGCGAAGCGGGAGGGCCCATTCCCCTAACCTACGAGCAGTACTTC. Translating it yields CSASEAGGPIPLTYEQYF.

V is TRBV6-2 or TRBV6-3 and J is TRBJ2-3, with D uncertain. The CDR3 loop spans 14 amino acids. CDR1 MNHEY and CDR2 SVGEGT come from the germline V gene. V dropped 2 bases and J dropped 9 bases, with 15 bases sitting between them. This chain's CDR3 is CASSYPTPARTQYF. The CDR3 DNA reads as TGTGCCAGCAGTTACCCGACCCCGGCGCGGACGCAGTATTTT.

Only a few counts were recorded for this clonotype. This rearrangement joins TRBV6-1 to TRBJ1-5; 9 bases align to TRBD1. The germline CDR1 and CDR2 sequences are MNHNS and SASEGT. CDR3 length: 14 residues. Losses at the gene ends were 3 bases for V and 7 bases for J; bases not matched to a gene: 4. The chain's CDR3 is CASSDLQGAQPQHF. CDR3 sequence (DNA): TGTGCCAGCAGTGACCTACAGGGGGCACAGCCCCAGCATTTT.

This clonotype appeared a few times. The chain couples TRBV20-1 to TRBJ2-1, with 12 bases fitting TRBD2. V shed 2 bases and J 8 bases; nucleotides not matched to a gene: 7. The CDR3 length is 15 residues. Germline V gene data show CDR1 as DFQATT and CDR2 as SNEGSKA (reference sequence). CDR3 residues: CSARRTSGKLDEQFF. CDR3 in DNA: TGCAGTGCTAGACGGACTAGCGGGAAGTTGGATGAGCAGTTCTTC.

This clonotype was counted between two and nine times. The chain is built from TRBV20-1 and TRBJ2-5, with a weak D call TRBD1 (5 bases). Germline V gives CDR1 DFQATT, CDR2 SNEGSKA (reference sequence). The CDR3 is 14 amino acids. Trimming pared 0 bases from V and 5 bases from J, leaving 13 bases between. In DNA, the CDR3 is TGCAGTGCTAGAGATTCAGGGATAGGGGAGACCCAGTACTTC. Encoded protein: CSARDSGIGETQYF.